Each of the 30 T cell receptor beta chains below was sequenced from the same sample in a study of CD8+ T cells in alopecia areata. Investigators isolated RNA and reverse transcribed it into cDNA to act as the sequencing template. Clones were sequenced by immunoSEQ multiplex PCR, and TCRdb holds only the in-frame ones, with some missing. The top ten clones hold roughly 2.6% of a sample with roughly 200,000 clones, roughly 40% of them seen once. Treatment given: oral pan-JAK inhibitor, 5-10 mg twice daily. Material: CD4+ T cells sorted from blood, obtained around week 36, from a patient treated with tofacitinib. The receptors were sampled from a human donor with alopecia areata.

This clone was observed a handful of times. The chain uses TRBV5-1 and TRBJ2-2; D is undetermined. With 2 bases removed from V and 0 bases from J, the gap between germline ends came to 8 bases. The CDR3 totals 15 residues. Germline V gene lookup returns CDR1 SGHRS and CDR2 YFSETQ. The CDR3 loop is CASSFLSTNTGELFF. CDR3 DNA sequence: TGCGCCAGCAGCTTTCTTAGCACGAACACCGGGGAGCTGTTTTTT.

V is TRBV7-9 and J is TRBJ2-2, with TRBD1 as a possible D gene (5 bases). This CDR3 has 15 residues. Trimming shortened V by 1 base and J by 3 bases, and 9 bases separated the two germline ends. Germline V CDR1 and CDR2: SEHNR, FQNEAQ (reference sequence). The chain's CDR3 is CASSLGTTDTGELFF. The CDR3 nucleotides are TGTGCCAGCAGCTTAGGGACAACAGACACCGGGGAGCTGTTTTTT.

This clone was detected a few times. This chain joins TRBV28 and TRBJ2-7; D is undetermined. The germline V and J ends were trimmed by 2 bases and 3 bases, with 11 bases remaining between them. This CDR3 comprises 14 residues. The germline gives CDR1 MDHEN, CDR2 SYDVKM. CDR3 nucleotide sequence: TGTGCCAGCAGTTTAATCATCAGTTACTACGAGCAGTACTTC. It specifies CASSLIISYYEQYF.

By frequency in the sample, this clone is medium-sized. The CDR3 coding sequence is TGTGCCAGCTCACCACCGCGGGGCGGGGATACCTCCTACGAGCAGTACTTC. It translates to CASSPPRGGDTSYEQYF. The chain combines TRBV18 with TRBJ2-7; D may be TRBD2 (6 bases). This CDR3 is built from 17 residues. With 0 bases removed from V and 0 bases from J, the gap between germline ends came to 15 bases. The germline V gene encodes CDR1 KGHSH and CDR2 LQKENI.

V is TRBV27 and J is TRBJ2-2; D uncertain. The CDR3 sequence is 12 residues long. With 8 bases removed from V and 5 bases from J, the gap between germline ends came to 9 bases. Germline V gene sequence: CDR1 MNHEY, CDR2 SMNVEV (reference sequence). The CDR3 DNA reads as TGTGCCAGCTCGCAACTAACCGGGGAGCTGTTTTTT. It specifies CASSQLTGELFF.

This chain uses TRBV7-9 with TRBJ2-3, with D possibly matching TRBD1 (5 bases). The CDR3 contains 14 residues. V lost 5 bases and J 4 bases, leaving 13 bases between the germline ends. Germline V gives CDR1 SEHNR, CDR2 FQNEAQ (reference sequence). The CDR3 loop reads CASSPLDSADTQYF. The CDR3 bases are TGTGCCAGCAGCCCCTTAGACAGCGCAGATACGCAGTATTTT.

J is TRBJ2-1 and V is TRBV6-5; 7 bases map to TRBD2. Germline assignment: CDR1 MNHEY and CDR2 SVGAGI. This CDR3 has 13 amino acids. The J segment lost 5 bases and the V segment lost 8 bases, leaving 6 bases of the junction unmatched. CDR3 region: CASSSGLHNEQFF. DNA of the CDR3: TGTGCCAGCTCTAGCGGTCTACACAATGAGCAGTTCTTC.

This clone was detected once. CDR3 nucleotide sequence: TGTGCCAGCAGTGACGACATAAACTACGAGCAGTACTTC. Translating gives CASSDDINYEQYF. The chain uses TRBV2 and TRBJ2-7; D not certain. Germline CDR1 reads SNHLY; CDR2 reads FYNNEI. This CDR3 is 13 amino acids long. The V end lost 3 bases, the J end lost 3 bases, and 9 bases lay between the germline ends. The complete variable domain, with remaining parts taken from reference TRBV2 and TRBJ2-7, reads EPEVTQTPSHQVTQMGQEVILRCVPISNHLYFYWYRQILGQKVEFLVSFYNNEISEKSEIFDDQFSVERPDGSNFTLKIRSTKLEDSAMYFCASSDDINYEQYFGPGTRLTVT.

The chain joins TRBV28 to TRBJ2-1, with TRBD1 matching 7 bases. CDR3 size: 14 residues. Germline V CDR1 and CDR2: MDHEN, SYDVKM. The V and J ends lost 5 bases and 0 bases, in that order; junction bases with no gene match: 1. The CDR3 DNA is TGTGCCAGCAGTGACAGGGCCTCCTACAATGAGCAGTTCTTC. Amino acids: CASSDRASYNEQFF.

The count of this clone is one. The chain is built from TRBV28 and TRBJ1-1; D is unresolved. Germline V CDR1 and CDR2: MDHEN, SYDVKM. Trimming took off 6 bases at V and 1 base at J, with 9 bases between the two ends. CDR3 length: 13 amino acids. This chain's CDR3 is CASRRRWNTEAFF. The CDR3 region has the DNA TGTGCCAGCAGACGGCGTTGGAACACTGAAGCTTTCTTT.

The rearrangement links TRBV30 to TRBJ2-5, with D unresolved. Per the germline V gene, CDR1 is GTSNPN and CDR2 is SVGIG (reference sequence). V lost 7 bases and J lost 0, with 9 bases in between. This CDR3 contains 12 residues. The CDR3 DNA reads as TGTGCCTCTACGATGTACCAAGAGACCCAGTACTTC. It codes for CASTMYQETQYF.

The J gene is TRBJ2-7, the V gene TRBV9, with 11 positions matching TRBD1. CDR3 length: 15 residues. J was trimmed by 7 bases and V by 4 bases; bases with no gene match: 10. Germline V CDR1 and CDR2: SGDLS, YYNGEE. The CDR3 DNA reads TGTGCCAGCAGCCCCCGGACAGGGGGCTGGGGGGAGCAGTACTTC. Encoded protein: CASSPRTGGWGEQYF.

The chain joins TRBV29-1 to TRBJ2-3, with no clear D. CDR3 length equals 13 residues. V lost 3 bases to trimming and J lost 5 bases, with 12 bases between them. The V gene's germline CDR1 is SQVTM and CDR2 ANQGSEA. The CDR3 DNA sequence: TGCAGCGTTGAGCGTCGGCGGTTAGATACGCAGTATTTT. It translates to CSVERRRLDTQYF.

There are a few counts of this clone. This chain uses TRBV2 with TRBJ2-1; D perhaps matches TRBD2 (6 bases). V lost 6 bases and J 6 bases, leaving 12 bases between the germline ends. The CDR3 contains 13 residues. Germline V lookup: CDR1 SNHLY, CDR2 FYNNEI. The CDR3 DNA reads as TGTGCCAGCAGCGGAAGGGGACTCAATGAGCAGTTCTTC. Encoded protein: CASSGRGLNEQFF.

This sequence joins TRBV11-2 and TRBJ2-7, with 7 bases fitting TRBD2. Germline V gene sequence: CDR1 SGHAT, CDR2 FQNNGV. The CDR3 has 14 residues. Trimming at V came to 5 bases and at J to 2 bases, leaving 6 bases not matched to a gene. CDR3 region: CASSGASGTYEQYF. In nucleotides, the CDR3 is TGTGCCAGCAGCGGGGCTAGCGGAACCTACGAGCAGTACTTC.

V and J are TRBV4-1 and TRBJ1-5, with 7 bases aligning to TRBD1. Germline CDR1 reads MGHRA; CDR2 reads YSYEKL. V lost 0 bases and J lost 5; bases outside the gene matches: 7. The CDR3 spans 16 residues. CDR3 DNA sequence: TGCGCCAGCAGCCAAGATCCGACAGGGTTTTATCAGCCCCAGCATTTT. Its translation: CASSQDPTGFYQPQHF.

J is TRBJ2-7 and V is TRBV28, with 7 bases aligning to TRBD2. The CDR3 contains 12 residues. The V gene's germline CDR1 is MDHEN and CDR2 SYDVKM. Trimming removed 7 bases from V and 2 bases from J; junction bases left unmatched: 2. The CDR3 DNA reads as TGTGCCAGCACTCGGGGGGCCTACGAGCAGTACTTC. It is translated as CASTRGAYEQYF.

This clone was seen more than once but under ten times. CDR3 nucleotide sequence: TGCAGCGCCATGGACAGGGGTGGAAACACCATATATTTT. It specifies CSAMDRGGNTIYF. The genes are TRBV29-1 and TRBJ1-3; 9 nucleotides line up with TRBD1. This CDR3 comprises 13 residues. The ends lost 7 bases at V and 3 bases at J; junction bases unmatched: 4. CDR1 is SQVTM and CDR2 is ANQGSEA in the germline V gene.

This sequence joins TRBV28 and TRBJ2-5, with 8 bases lining up with TRBD2. The CDR3 runs to 15 residues. Germline V gene data show CDR1 as MDHEN and CDR2 as SYDVKM. The V gene end was trimmed by 3 bases and the J gene end by 4 bases; junction bases not matched to a gene: 7. The CDR3: CASSLRWLAGETQYF. The CDR3 DNA reads as TGTGCCAGCAGTTTGAGGTGGCTAGCGGGAGAGACCCAGTACTTC.

The genes are TRBV6-5 and TRBJ1-1; 9 nucleotides line up with TRBD1. Trimming took 6 bases from V and 2 from J; bases not matched to a gene: 7. The CDR3 runs 15 residues. CDR1 is MNHEY, CDR2 SVGAGI, per germline. The CDR3 region has the DNA TGTGCCAGCAGACCCCGGACAGGGGATAACACTGAAGCTTTCTTT. Residues: CASRPRTGDNTEAFF.

This rearrangement joins TRBV7-2 to TRBJ1-3; D is ambiguous. V was cut by 2 bases and J by 2 bases, with 16 bases left in between. The V gene's germline CDR1 is SGHTA and CDR2 FQGNSA. This CDR3 is built from 17 residues. CDR3 in amino acids: CASSLTAHGLAGNTIYF. CDR3 bases: TGTGCCAGCAGCTTAACAGCCCACGGACTTGCTGGAAACACCATATATTTT.

This chain joins TRBV2 and TRBJ2-5, with D uncertain. The CDR3 has 13 amino acids. V gave up 4 bases and J gave up 0 bases, with 6 bases separating them. In germline, CDR1 is SNHLY, CDR2 FYNNEI. CDR3: CASSGEYQETQYF. The CDR3 region has the DNA TGTGCCAGCAGTGGAGAGTACCAAGAGACCCAGTACTTC. The full variable domain, its missing parts supplied by reference TRBV2 and TRBJ2-5, is EPEVTQTPSHQVTQMGQEVILRCVPISNHLYFYWYRQILGQKVEFLVSFYNNEISEKSEIFDDQFSVERPDGSNFTLKIRSTKLEDSAMYFCASSGEYQETQYFGPGTRLLVL.

This clone has only a few counts. This rearrangement joins TRBV9 to TRBJ2-1, with 10 bases that match TRBD1. With 4 bases clipped from V and 3 bases from J, the junction kept 19 bases outside the gene matches. CDR3 size: 20 residues. The germline V gene has CDR1 SGDLS and CDR2 YYNGEE. CDR3 DNA sequence: TGTGCCAGCAGCAATAGACCGGGACAGGGGTCTCTGATGGGCTACAATGAGCAGTTCTTC. It codes for CASSNRPGQGSLMGYNEQFF.

The V gene is TRBV15, the J gene TRBJ2-7; unclear D gene. Germline CDR1 and CDR2: LNHNV and YYDKDF (reference sequence). There are 13 residues in the CDR3. Trimming pared 2 bases from V and 4 bases from J, leaving 9 bases between. DNA for the CDR3: TGTGCCACCAGCAGAAGTCGAGTTTACGAGCAGTACTTC. This codes for CATSRSRVYEQYF.

CDR3 nucleotides: TGTGCCAGCAGTGCGCAGGGGCTGGGCAATCAGCCCCAGCATTTT. Its protein is CASSAQGLGNQPQHF. This rearrangement joins TRBV25-1 to TRBJ1-5, with a weak D call TRBD1 (6 bases). The V end was cut by 4 bases, the J end by 2 bases, with 12 bases between. The CDR3 consists of 15 residues. Looked up from germline, CDR1 is MGHDK and CDR2 is SYGVNS.

Only a few counts were recorded for this clone. The chain links TRBV29-1 to TRBJ2-1, with a weak D call TRBD2 (6 bases). Trimming left V 5 bases short and J 9 bases short, with 26 bases between. The length of the CDR3 is 16 residues. Germline V lookup: CDR1 SQVTM, CDR2 ANQGSEA. The CDR3 spells CSVHGGRVGLRSEQFF. Here the CDR3 DNA reads TGCAGCGTTCACGGGGGTAGGGTAGGGTTAAGGAGTGAGCAGTTCTTC.

This clone was detected only once. The chain has TRBV7-2 and TRBJ2-2, with 9 bases fitting TRBD2. This CDR3 contains 15 residues. V was pared by 7 bases and J by 4 bases, with 7 bases of the junction left unmatched. The germline V gene has CDR1 SGHTA and CDR2 FQGNSA. DNA for the CDR3: TGTGCCAGCACCTTTAGCGGGAGTGGCACCGGGGAGCTGTTTTTT. It is translated as CASTFSGSGTGELFF.

This clone was observed a handful of times. The chain uses TRBV5-8 and TRBJ2-5; the D call may be TRBD1 or TRBD2 (5 bases each). The germline V gene has CDR1 SGHTS and CDR2 YDEGEE. This CDR3 region has 15 residues. Trimming stripped 6 bases from V and 5 bases from J, with 20 bases between. The DNA of the CDR3 is TGTGCCAGCACCCAAGATACAGGAGGATGGGAGACCCAGTACTTC. This sequence encodes CASTQDTGGWETQYF.

V and J are TRBV19 and TRBJ2-1; a possible D gene is TRBD2 (6 bases). Trimming took 3 bases from V and 1 from J, leaving 16 bases between them. Germline CDR1 reads LNHDA; CDR2 reads SQIVND (reference sequence). This CDR3 spans 17 amino acids. The CDR3 here is CASSMSGAGYSYNEQFF. The CDR3 DNA sequence: TGTGCCAGTAGTATGAGCGGCGCGGGATATTCCTACAATGAGCAGTTCTTC.

The table lists this clone with a few counts. V usage is TRBV18 and J usage is TRBJ2-3, with 8 bases fitting TRBD2. V shed 5 bases, J shed 0 bases, and the junction held 7 bases outside the gene matches. The CDR3 has 16 residues. The germline CDR1 and CDR2 sequences are KGHSH and LQKENI. DNA for the CDR3: TGTGCCAGCTCATCAATAGCGGGATCTAGCACAGATACGCAGTATTTT. Its translation is CASSSIAGSSTDTQYF.